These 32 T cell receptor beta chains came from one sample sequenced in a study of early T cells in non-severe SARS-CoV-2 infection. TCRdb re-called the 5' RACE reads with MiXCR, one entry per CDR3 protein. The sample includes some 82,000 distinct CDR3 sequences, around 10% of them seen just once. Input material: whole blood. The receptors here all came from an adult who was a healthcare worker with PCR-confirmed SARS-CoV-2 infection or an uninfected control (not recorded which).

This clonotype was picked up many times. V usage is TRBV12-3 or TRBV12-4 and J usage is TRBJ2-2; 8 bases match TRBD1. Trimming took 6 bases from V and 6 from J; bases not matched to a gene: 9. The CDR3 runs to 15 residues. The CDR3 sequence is CASSSLAGGPGELFF. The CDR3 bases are TGTGCCAGCAGCTCTCTGGCAGGGGGCCCCGGGGAGCTGTTTTTT.

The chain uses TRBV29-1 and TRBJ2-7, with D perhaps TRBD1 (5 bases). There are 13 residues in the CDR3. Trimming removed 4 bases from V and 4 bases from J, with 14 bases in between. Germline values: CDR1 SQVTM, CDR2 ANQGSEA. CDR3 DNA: TGCAGCGTTGTATCAGGGATCTCGTACGAGCAGTACTTC. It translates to CSVVSGISYEQYF.

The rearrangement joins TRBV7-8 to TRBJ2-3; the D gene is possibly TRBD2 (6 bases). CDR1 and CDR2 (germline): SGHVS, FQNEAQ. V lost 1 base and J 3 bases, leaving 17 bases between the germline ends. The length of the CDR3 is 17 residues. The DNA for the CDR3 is TGTGCCAGCAGCTTAGTTCGACGGGGGATCAGGACAGATACGCAGTATTTT. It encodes CASSLVRRGIRTDTQYF.

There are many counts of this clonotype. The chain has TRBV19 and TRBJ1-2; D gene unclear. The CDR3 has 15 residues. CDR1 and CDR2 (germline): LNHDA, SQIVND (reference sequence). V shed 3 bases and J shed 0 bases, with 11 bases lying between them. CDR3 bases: TGTGCCAGTAGTATTGGTAGTTTCTCTAACTATGGCTACACCTTC. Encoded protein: CASSIGSFSNYGYTF.

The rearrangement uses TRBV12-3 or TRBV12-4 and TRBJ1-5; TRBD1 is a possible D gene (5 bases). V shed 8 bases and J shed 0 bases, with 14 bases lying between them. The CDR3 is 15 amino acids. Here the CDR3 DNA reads TGTGCCAGCCTCCCAAGGGGCGTTAGCAATCAGCCCCAGCATTTT. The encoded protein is CASLPRGVSNQPQHF.

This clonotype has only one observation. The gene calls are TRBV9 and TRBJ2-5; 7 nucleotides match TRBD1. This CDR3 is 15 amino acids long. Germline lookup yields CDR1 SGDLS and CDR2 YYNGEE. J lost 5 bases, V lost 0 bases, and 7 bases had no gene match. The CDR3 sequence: CASSVGDSHGETQYF. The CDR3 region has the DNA TGTGCCAGCAGCGTAGGGGACAGCCATGGGGAGACCCAGTACTTC.

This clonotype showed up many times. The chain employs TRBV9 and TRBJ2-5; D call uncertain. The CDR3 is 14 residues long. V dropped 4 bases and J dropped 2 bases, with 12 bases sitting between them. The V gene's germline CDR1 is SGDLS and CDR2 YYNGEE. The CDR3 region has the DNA TGTGCCAGCAGCTCTCATGGAAATCAAGAGACCCAGTACTTC. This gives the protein CASSSHGNQETQYF.

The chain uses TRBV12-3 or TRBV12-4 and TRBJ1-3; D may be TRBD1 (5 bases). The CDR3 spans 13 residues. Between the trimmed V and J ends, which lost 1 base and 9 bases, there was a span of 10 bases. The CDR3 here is CASSLGPGGTIYF. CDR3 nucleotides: TGTGCCAGCAGTTTAGGCCCCGGGGGCACCATATATTTT.

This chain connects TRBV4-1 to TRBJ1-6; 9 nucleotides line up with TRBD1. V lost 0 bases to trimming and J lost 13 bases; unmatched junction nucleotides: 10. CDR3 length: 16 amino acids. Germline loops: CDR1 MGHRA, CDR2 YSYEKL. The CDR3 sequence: CASSQDQWDRVFPLHF. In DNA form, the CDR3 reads TGCGCCAGCAGCCAAGATCAGTGGGACAGGGTATTTCCCCTCCACTTT.

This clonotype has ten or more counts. CDR3 loop: CASSLTRQPLTEAFF. In DNA, the CDR3 is TGTGCCAGCAGTTTAACCCGGCAGCCACTCACTGAAGCTTTCTTT. V usage is TRBV28 and J usage is TRBJ1-1; D unresolved. This CDR3 region has 15 residues. Looked up from germline, CDR1 is MDHEN and CDR2 is SYDVKM. Between the trimmed V and J ends, which lost 2 bases and 4 bases, there was a span of 14 bases.

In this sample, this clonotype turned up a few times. CDR3 nucleotides: TGTGCCTGGAGGGCTAGCGGGAGCACAGATACGCAGTATTTT. Amino acids: CAWRASGSTDTQYF. The V call is TRBV30, the J call TRBJ2-3; 8 bases are shared with TRBD2. J was trimmed by 0 bases and V by 3 bases; bases with no gene match: 2. The CDR3 contains 14 residues. Germline CDR1 GTSNPN, CDR2 SVGIG (reference sequence).

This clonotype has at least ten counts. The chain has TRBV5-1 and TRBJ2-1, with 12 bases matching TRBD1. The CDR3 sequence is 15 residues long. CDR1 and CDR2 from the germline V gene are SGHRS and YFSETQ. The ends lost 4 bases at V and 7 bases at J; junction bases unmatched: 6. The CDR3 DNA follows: TGCGCCAGCAGCCCCCGGGACAGGGGGCAAAATGAGCAGTTCTTC. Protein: CASSPRDRGQNEQFF. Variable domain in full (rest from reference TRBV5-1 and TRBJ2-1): KAGVTQTPRYLIKTRGQQVTLSCSPISGHRSVSWYQQTPGQGLQFLFEYFSETQRNKGNFPGRFSGRQFSNSRSEMNVSTLELGDSALYLCASSPRDRGQNEQFFGPGTRLTVL.

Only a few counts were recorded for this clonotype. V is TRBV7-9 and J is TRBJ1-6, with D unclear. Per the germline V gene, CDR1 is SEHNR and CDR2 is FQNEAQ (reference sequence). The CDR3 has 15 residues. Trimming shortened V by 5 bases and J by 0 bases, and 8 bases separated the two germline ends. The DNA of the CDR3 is TGTGCCAGCAGCGAGGGATCCTCCTATAATTCACCCCTCCACTTT. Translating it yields CASSEGSSYNSPLHF.

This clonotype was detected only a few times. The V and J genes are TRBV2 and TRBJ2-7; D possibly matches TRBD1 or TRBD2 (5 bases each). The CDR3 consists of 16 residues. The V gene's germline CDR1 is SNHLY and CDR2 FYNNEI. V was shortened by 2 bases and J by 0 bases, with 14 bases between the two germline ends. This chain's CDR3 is CASSEPNGAPSYEQYF. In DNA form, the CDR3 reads TGTGCCAGCAGTGAACCGAACGGGGCTCCCTCCTACGAGCAGTACTTC.

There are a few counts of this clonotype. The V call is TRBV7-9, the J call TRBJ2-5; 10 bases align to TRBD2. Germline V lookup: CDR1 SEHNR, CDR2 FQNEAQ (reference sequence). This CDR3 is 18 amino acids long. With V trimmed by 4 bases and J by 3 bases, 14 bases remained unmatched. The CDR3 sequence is CASSSPSGSLRAEETQYF. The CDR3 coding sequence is TGTGCCAGCAGCTCCCCTAGCGGGAGTTTGAGGGCGGAAGAGACCCAGTACTTC.

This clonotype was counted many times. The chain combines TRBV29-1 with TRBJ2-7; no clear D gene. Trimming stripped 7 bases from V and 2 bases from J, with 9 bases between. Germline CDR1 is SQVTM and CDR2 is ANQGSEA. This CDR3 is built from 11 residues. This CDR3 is CSASEAYEQYF. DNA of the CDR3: TGCAGCGCCTCAGAGGCCTACGAGCAGTACTTC.

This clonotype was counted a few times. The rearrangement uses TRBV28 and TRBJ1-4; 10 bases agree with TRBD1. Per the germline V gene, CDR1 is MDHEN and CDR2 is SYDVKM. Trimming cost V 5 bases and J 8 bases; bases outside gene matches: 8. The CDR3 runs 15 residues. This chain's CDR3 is CASSPLRTGGEKLFF. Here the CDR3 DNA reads TGTGCCAGCAGTCCCCTGCGGACAGGGGGGGAAAAACTGTTTTTT.

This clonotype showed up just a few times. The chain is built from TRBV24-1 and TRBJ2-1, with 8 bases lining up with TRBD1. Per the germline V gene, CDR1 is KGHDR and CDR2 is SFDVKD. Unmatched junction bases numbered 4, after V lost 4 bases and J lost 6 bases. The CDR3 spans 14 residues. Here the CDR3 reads CATSDRGQGNEQFF. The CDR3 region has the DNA TGTGCCACCAGTGACCGAGGACAGGGCAATGAGCAGTTCTTC.

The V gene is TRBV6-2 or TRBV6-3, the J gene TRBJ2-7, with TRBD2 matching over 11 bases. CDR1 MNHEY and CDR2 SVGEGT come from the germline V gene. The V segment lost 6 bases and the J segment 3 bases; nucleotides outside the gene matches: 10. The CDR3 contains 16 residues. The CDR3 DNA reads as TGTGCCAGCAGCAGAAATAGACTAGCGGGATTCTACGAGCAGTACTTC. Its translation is CASSRNRLAGFYEQYF.

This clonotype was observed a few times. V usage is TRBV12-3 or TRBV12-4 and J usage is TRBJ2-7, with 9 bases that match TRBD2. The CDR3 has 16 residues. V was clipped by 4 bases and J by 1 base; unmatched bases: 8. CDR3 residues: CASSSLRLADSYEQYF. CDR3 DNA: TGTGCCAGCAGTTCTCTTCGACTAGCGGATTCCTACGAGCAGTACTTC.

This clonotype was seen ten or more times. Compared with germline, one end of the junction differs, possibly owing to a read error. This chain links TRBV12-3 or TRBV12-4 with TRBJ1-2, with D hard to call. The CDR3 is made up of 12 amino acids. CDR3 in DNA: TGTGACAGCAGTTTATCAGTATGTGGCTACACCTTC. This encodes CDSSLSVCGYTF.

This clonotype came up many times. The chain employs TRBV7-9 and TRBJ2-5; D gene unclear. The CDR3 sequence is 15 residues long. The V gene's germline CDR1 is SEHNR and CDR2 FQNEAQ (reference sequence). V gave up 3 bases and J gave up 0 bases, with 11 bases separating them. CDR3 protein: CASSFTAVDQETQYF. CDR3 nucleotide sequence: TGTGCCAGCAGCTTCACCGCGGTAGACCAAGAGACCCAGTACTTC.

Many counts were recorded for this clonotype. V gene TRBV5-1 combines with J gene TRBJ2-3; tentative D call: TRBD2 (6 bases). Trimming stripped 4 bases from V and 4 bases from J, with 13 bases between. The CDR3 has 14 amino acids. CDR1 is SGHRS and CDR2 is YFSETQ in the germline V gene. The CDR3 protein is CASSPGGVPDTQYF. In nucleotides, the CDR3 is TGCGCCAGCAGCCCTGGAGGGGTCCCAGATACGCAGTATTTT.

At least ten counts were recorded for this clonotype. The CDR3 DNA sequence: TGTGCCAGCAGTCTACGACAGGGATGGGAATACGAGCAGTACTTC. Amino acid sequence: CASSLRQGWEYEQYF. This chain joins TRBV27 and TRBJ2-7; 7 bases match TRBD1. Germline trimming cut 5 bases from V and 4 bases from J; bases unmatched to any gene: 11. Germline V gene sequence: CDR1 MNHEY, CDR2 SMNVEV (reference sequence). This CDR3 spans 15 amino acids.

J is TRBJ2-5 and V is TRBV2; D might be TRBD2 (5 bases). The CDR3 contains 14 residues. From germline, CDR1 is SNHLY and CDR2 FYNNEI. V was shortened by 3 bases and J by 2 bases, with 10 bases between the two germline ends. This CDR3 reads CASSEDRTQETQYF. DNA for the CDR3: TGTGCCAGCAGTGAGGACCGGACTCAAGAGACCCAGTACTTC.

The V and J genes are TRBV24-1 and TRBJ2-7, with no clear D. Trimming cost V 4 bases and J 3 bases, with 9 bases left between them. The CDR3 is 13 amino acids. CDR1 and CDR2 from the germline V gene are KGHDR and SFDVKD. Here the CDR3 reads CATSEPWGYEQYF. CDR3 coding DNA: TGTGCCACCAGTGAGCCCTGGGGCTACGAGCAGTACTTC.

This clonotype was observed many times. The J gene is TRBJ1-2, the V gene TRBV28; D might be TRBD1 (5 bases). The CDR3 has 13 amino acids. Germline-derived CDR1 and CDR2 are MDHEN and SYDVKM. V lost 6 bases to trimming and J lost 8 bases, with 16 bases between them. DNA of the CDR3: TGTGCCAGCAGCCTTCGAGGGGTCAGAGGCTACACCTTC. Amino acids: CASSLRGVRGYTF.

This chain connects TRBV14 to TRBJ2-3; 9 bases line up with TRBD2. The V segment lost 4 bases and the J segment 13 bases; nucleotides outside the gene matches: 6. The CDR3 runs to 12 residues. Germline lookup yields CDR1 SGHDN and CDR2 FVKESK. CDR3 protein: CASSPDRTSEYF. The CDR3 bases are TGTGCCAGCAGCCCGGACCGGACTAGCGAGTATTTT.

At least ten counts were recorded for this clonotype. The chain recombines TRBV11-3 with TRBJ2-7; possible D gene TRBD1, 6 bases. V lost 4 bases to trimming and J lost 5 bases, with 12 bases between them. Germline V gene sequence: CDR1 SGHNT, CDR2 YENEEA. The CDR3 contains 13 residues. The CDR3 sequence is CASSSSTGNEQYF. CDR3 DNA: TGTGCCAGCAGCTCCTCAACAGGGAACGAGCAGTACTTC.

CDR3 protein: CSARLSSGPSNEQFF. The CDR3 region has the DNA TGCAGTGCTAGACTGAGTAGCGGGCCCTCAAATGAGCAGTTCTTC. This chain connects TRBV20-1 to TRBJ2-1; 7 bases are shared with TRBD2. The CDR3 spans 15 residues. Germline V gene data show CDR1 as DFQATT and CDR2 as SNEGSKA (reference sequence). The V segment lost 2 bases and the J segment 7 bases; nucleotides outside the gene matches: 11.

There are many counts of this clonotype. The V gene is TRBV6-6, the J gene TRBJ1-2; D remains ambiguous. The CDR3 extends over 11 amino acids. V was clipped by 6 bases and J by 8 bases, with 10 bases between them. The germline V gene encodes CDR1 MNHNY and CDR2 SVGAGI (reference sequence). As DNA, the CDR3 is TGTGCCAGCAGCAGACCTGTCGGCTACACCTTC. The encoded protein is CASSRPVGYTF.

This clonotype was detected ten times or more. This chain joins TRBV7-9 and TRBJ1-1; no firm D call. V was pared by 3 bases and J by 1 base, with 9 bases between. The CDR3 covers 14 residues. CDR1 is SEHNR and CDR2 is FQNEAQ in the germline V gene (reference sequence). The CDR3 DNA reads TGTGCCAGCAGCTTTGGCTACTCGAACACTGAAGCTTTCTTT. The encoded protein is CASSFGYSNTEAFF.